Listed below are T cell receptor beta chains from one sample, sequenced in a study of Ad26.COV2.S vaccination and SARS-CoV-2 variants. Some clones are missing from TCRdb's copy, which holds only in-frame ones; the method was immunoSEQ multiplex PCR. The sample records 300,000 to 500,000 clones, approximately 91% being singletons. The material was peripheral blood, obtained in a trial of Ad26.COV2.S vaccine versus placebo. The origin of the receptors is a person aged 18-65 years who received the Ad26.COV2.S COVID-19 vaccine or a placebo. CDR3s include the opening cysteine and the closing phenylalanine or tryptophan. The order of the fields is J gene, V gene, D gene, clone size, CDR3 protein, CDR3 DNA. The D gene is left open where the match is weak. The size entry is marked missing in some rows and otherwise reads once, few, many or a size class.

TRBJ1-1 | TRBV18 | . | . | CASSIVSNTEAFF | TGTGCCAGCTCGATTGTCTCGAACACTGAAGCTTTCTTT
TRBJ1-6 | TRBV6-5 | . | . | CASSYLNSPLHF | TGTGCCAGCAGTTACCTTAATTCACCCCTCCACTTT
TRBJ2-7 | TRBV24-1 | TRBD1 | few | CATSEPGQEDSYEQYF | TGTGCCACCAGTGAACCTGGACAGGAAGACTCCTACGAGCAGTACTTC
TRBJ1-5 | TRBV7-9 | TRBD1 | . | CASSGDRGFGNQPQHF | TGTGCCAGCAGCGGCGACAGGGGCTTTGGTAATCAGCCCCAGCATTTT
TRBJ2-5 | TRBV12-3/TRBV12-4 | . | . | CASRGGETQYF | TGTGCCAGCAGGGGGGGAGAGACCCAGTACTTC
TRBJ1-2 | TRBV19 | . | . | CASSIARTASYGYTF | TGTGCCAGTAGTATAGCCCGGACAGCCTCCTATGGCTACACCTTC
TRBJ2-5 | TRBV7-2 | TRBD1 | . | CASSREGQAQETQYF | TGTGCCAGCAGCAGAGAAGGACAGGCTCAAGAGACCCAGTACTTC
TRBJ1-1 | TRBV25-1 | . | . | CASSEIGTSEAFF | TGTGCCAGCAGTGAAATTGGCACATCTGAAGCTTTCTTT
TRBJ2-3 | TRBV4-1 | . | . | CASSGRIPTDTQYF | TGCGCCAGCAGCGGGCGTATCCCCACAGATACGCAGTATTTT
TRBJ1-1 | TRBV5-1 | . | . | CASSLQVGSSAEAFF | TGCGCCAGCAGCTTGCAAGTAGGGTCGAGCGCTGAAGCTTTCTTT
TRBJ2-1 | TRBV27 | TRBD2 | . | CASSLWLAGGVYNEQFF | TGTGCCAGCAGTTTATGGCTAGCGGGGGGGGTTTACAATGAGCAGTTCTTC
TRBJ1-1 | TRBV18 | . | . | CASSPLRALGTEAFF | TGTGCCAGCTCACCTCTCCGGGCCCTGGGCACTGAAGCTTTCTTT
TRBJ1-1 | TRBV10-3 | . | . | CAIRDTEGTEAFF | TGTGCCATCAGGGACACGGAGGGGACTGAAGCTTTCTTT
TRBJ2-6 | TRBV15 | TRBD1 | . | CATSIPGTVRTGANVLTF | TGTGCCACCAGCATCCCCGGGACAGTACGTACTGGGGCCAACGTCCTGACTTTC
TRBJ2-2 | TRBV29-1 | TRBD1 | . | CSVTDRENTGELFF | TGCAGCGTCACTGACAGGGAGAACACCGGGGAGCTGTTTTTT
TRBJ2-5 | TRBV2 | TRBD2 | . | CASSLRPGLEQETQYF | TGTGCCAGCAGTTTAAGACCGGGACTAGAACAAGAGACCCAGTACTTC
TRBJ1-1 | TRBV5-1 | TRBD1 | . | CASSLDGQAEAFF | TGCGCCAGCAGCTTGGACGGACAGGCTGAAGCTTTCTTT
TRBJ1-5 | TRBV9 | . | . | CASSVGGVSNQPQHF | TGTGCCAGCAGCGTAGGTGGGGTTAGCAATCAGCCCCAGCATTTT
TRBJ1-1 | TRBV6-5 | . | . | CASSPGGTNTEAFF | TGTGCCAGCAGTCCCGGCGGAACAAACACTGAAGCTTTCTTT
TRBJ1-1 | TRBV27 | TRBD1 | . | CASSKWTGPQMNTEAFF | TGTGCCAGCAGTAAGTGGACAGGGCCCCAAATGAACACTGAAGCTTTCTTT
TRBJ1-2 | TRBV7-2 | . | once | CASSFIGQRVYGYTF | TGTGCCAGCAGCTTTATCGGACAGAGAGTCTATGGCTACACCTTC
TRBJ2-1 | TRBV18 | . | once | CASSKGYNEQFF | TGTGCCAGCTCGAAAGGGTACAATGAGCAGTTCTTC
TRBJ2-5 | TRBV11-2 | TRBD2 | . | CASSLFPKTSGGEETQYF | TGTGCCAGCAGCTTATTCCCGAAGACTAGCGGGGGGGAGGAGACCCAGTACTTC
TRBJ1-2 | TRBV13 | . | . | CASSATSTYRAGAGYTF | TGTGCCAGCAGCGCGACCTCCACCTACCGGGCAGGAGCGGGCTACACCTTC
TRBJ2-3 | TRBV4-2 | . | . | CASSHRVYSTDTQYF | TGTGCCAGCAGCCACAGGGTTTATAGCACAGATACGCAGTATTTT
TRBJ2-3 | TRBV5-1 | TRBD1 | . | CASSLQGEDTQYF | TGCGCCAGCAGCTTACAGGGGGAAGATACGCAGTATTTT
TRBJ1-2 | TRBV5-1 | TRBD1 | many | CASSLTLTGQYGYTF | TGCGCCAGCAGCTTGACGTTGACAGGGCAATATGGCTACACCTTC
TRBJ1-1 | TRBV9 | . | few | CASTLGAWGTEAFF | TGTGCCAGCACCCTAGGGGCCTGGGGCACTGAAGCTTTCTTT
TRBJ2-1 | TRBV10-2 | . | . | CASSVLRGIPYNEQFF | TGCGCCAGCAGTGTTTTACGGGGGATACCCTACAATGAGCAGTTCTTC
TRBJ2-5 | TRBV7-9 | TRBD1 | once | CASSLRVMTGGQETQYF | TGTGCCAGCAGCTTAAGGGTGATGACAGGGGGCCAAGAGACCCAGTACTTC
TRBJ1-1 | TRBV19 | TRBD1 | once | CASSIRTGGAGTEAFF | TGTGCCAGTAGTATTCGGACAGGGGGCGCTGGTACTGAAGCTTTCTTT
TRBJ1-4 | TRBV6-1 | . | . | CASSVQMSPDGGGKLFF | TGTGCCAGCAGTGTTCAGATGTCGCCGGACGGTGGCGGAAAACTGTTTTTT
TRBJ1-6 | TRBV6-6 | . | few | CASSYRGENSPLHF | TGTGCCAGCAGTTACCGCGGGGAAAATTCACCCCTCCACTTT
TRBJ1-6 | TRBV5-4 | . | . | CASSLYGSSSPLHF | TGTGCCAGCAGCTTGTACGGGTCCTCGTCACCCCTCCACTTT
TRBJ1-2 | TRBV6-2/TRBV6-3 | . | . | CASSYPMGRDGYTF | TGTGCCAGCAGTTACCCGATGGGAAGAGATGGCTACACCTTC
TRBJ2-5 | TRBV5-5 | . | . | CASSLRPPAGSGETQYF | TGTGCCAGCAGCTTGCGCCCCCCGGCAGGGAGCGGAGAGACCCAGTACTTC
TRBJ2-5 | TRBV19 | TRBD2 | . | CASGLAETQYF | TGTGCCAGTGGACTAGCAGAGACCCAGTACTTC
TRBJ1-2 | TRBV30 | TRBD1 | few | CAWSTPTGDFYGYTF | TGTGCCTGGAGTACCCCGACAGGGGACTTCTATGGCTACACCTTC
TRBJ1-1 | TRBV19 | . | . | CASSPEVLRSNTEAFF | TGTGCCAGTAGTCCAGAGGTCTTAAGATCGAACACTGAAGCTTTCTTT
TRBJ1-1 | TRBV4-1 | . | . | CASSQDETNTEAFF | TGCGCCAGCAGCCAAGACGAGACGAACACTGAAGCTTTCTTT
TRBJ1-5 | TRBV6-2/TRBV6-3 | . | . | CASSYSGTQPQHF | TGTGCCAGCAGTTACTCAGGGACTCAGCCCCAGCATTTT
TRBJ2-7 | TRBV19 | . | . | CASRIGVGSYEQYF | TGTGCCAGTAGAATAGGGGTCGGGTCCTACGAGCAGTACTTC
TRBJ2-3 | TRBV6-2/TRBV6-3 | . | once | CASSLGTLGADTQYF | TGTGCCAGCAGTTTGGGGACCTTAGGCGCAGATACGCAGTATTTT
TRBJ2-3 | TRBV5-4 | . | . | CATKPDASSTDTQYF | TGTGCCACTAAGCCGGACGCTTCTAGCACAGATACGCAGTATTTT
TRBJ2-1 | TRBV19 | . | . | CASSTAGVRNEQFF | TGTGCCAGTAGTACGGCAGGGGTTAGGAATGAGCAGTTCTTC
TRBJ1-2 | TRBV10-2 | . | . | CASSEIVPTYGYTF | TGCGCCAGCAGTGAGATCGTACCGACCTATGGCTACACCTTC
TRBJ2-1 | TRBV7-6 | . | . | CASSLVSGPTYNEQFF | TGTGCCAGCAGCTTAGTGTCGGGGCCTACCTACAATGAGCAGTTCTTC
TRBJ1-2 | TRBV7-9 | TRBD1 | . | CASSSWDRQNYGYTF | TGTGCCAGCAGCAGCTGGGACAGACAAAATTATGGCTACACCTTC
TRBJ2-7 | TRBV5-1 | TRBD2 | . | CASSVRGLGYEQYF | TGCGCCAGCAGCGTCCGGGGACTAGGCTACGAGCAGTACTTC
TRBJ1-1 | TRBV4-2 | . | . | CASSQDQTGSTEAFF | TGTGCCAGCAGCCAAGATCAGACGGGCAGCACTGAAGCTTTCTTT
TRBJ1-1 | TRBV5-1 | TRBD1 | . | CASSLVYRGPYTEAFF | TGCGCCAGCAGCTTGGTGTACAGGGGGCCTTACACTGAAGCTTTCTTT
TRBJ2-7 | TRBV7-2 | TRBD1 | . | CASSWTGPSYEQYF | TGTGCCAGCAGCTGGACAGGGCCATCCTACGAGCAGTACTTC
TRBJ2-5 | TRBV29-1 | TRBD1 | . | CSVSPRQGRRETQYF | TGCAGCGTGAGCCCACGACAGGGACGAAGGGAGACCCAGTACTTC
TRBJ2-2 | TRBV7-2 | TRBD1 | . | CASSLVGGTGVTGELFF | TGTGCCAGCAGCTTAGTTGGGGGGACAGGGGTCACCGGGGAGCTGTTTTTT
TRBJ1-2 | TRBV19 | . | . | CASSSPGHLYGYTF | TGTGCCAGTAGTTCCCCGGGACATCTCTATGGCTACACCTTC